This entry concerns a single T cell receptor (beta chain). The record originates from a study of blood T cell repertoires in COVID-19. Study information: T cells, B-cell-depleted T cells, or PBMCs supplied cDNA or gDNA.

This CDR3 comprises 15 residues. Deletions cut 3 bases from V and 4 bases from J, with 10 bases between. Germline CDR1 reads KGHSH; CDR2 reads LQKENI. Participant ages covered about 18 to 95 years across some 25 US areas. Participant reports of clinical history set cohort assignment. Source study methods: Amplification of reference gene primers was used by the study to estimate nucleated cell counts. Profiling relied on immunoSEQ multiplex PCR, and the TCRdb table lists in-frame clones only, not all of them. The DNA gave D and trimming, while V, J and clone size come from that table. The sample contains about 140,000 clones, approximately 84% of which appear only once.

The rearrangement joins TRBV18 to TRBJ1-6, with D possibly matching TRBD1 (6 bases). This sequence was found in a man aged 40-49 years with acute COVID-19. Sequences were obtained from PBMCs or T cells enriched from blood (not recorded which). CDR3 sequence reads: CASSPDRLYNSPLHF. Here the CDR3 DNA reads TGTGCCAGCTCACCGGACAGACTTTATAATTCACCCCTCCACTTT.